This TCR beta chain was obtained from a study of blood T cell repertoires in COVID-19. Whole-study context: Samples representing acute and convalescent COVID-19 were sourced from the United States, Italy and Spain. Sources were T cells, B-cell-depleted T cells, or PBMCs; the material itself was cDNA or gDNA.

In this sample, this clone turned up once. The CDR3 contains 13 residues. The germline V gene encodes CDR1 SNHLY and CDR2 FYNNEI. V dropped 8 bases and J dropped 0 bases, with 11 bases sitting between them. Original data processing: Estimated nucleated cell counts came from reference gene primer amplification. This table comes from immunoSEQ multiplex PCR, and its TCRdb copy is limited to in-frame clones, with some not included. D and trimming come from the DNA, and the V and J calls and clone size come from that table. The sample consists of roughly 64,000 clones, over 75% of them appearing once. The chain is built from TRBV2 and TRBJ2-7; perhaps TRBD2 as D (5 bases). Sequenced sample: peripheral blood. This TCR was recovered from a man between 50 and 59 years old with active COVID-19. The CDR3, as DNA: TGTGCCAGCCAAGAACGGGGCTCCTACGAGCAGTACTTC. Its translation is CASQERGSYEQYF.